Listed below are T cell receptor beta chains from one sample, sequenced in a study of cytomegalovirus exposure and HLA in healthy donors. Assay: immunoSEQ multiplex PCR; the TCRdb copy retains only in-frame clones and omits some. The sample yields 35,000 to 45,000 clones, 70% to 85% seen once. Sequencing used PBMCs. Receptors originate from a woman aged 18-35 years in good health and CMV-seropositive. Each CDR3 is given with its conserved first and last residue. The D gene is left open where the match is weak. Not all rows give a size; the values are once, few, many and, for expanded clones, a class.

TRBV27	TRBD1	.	TRBJ2-5	TGTGCCAGCAGTCCCCGGGACAGGGTGGTGGAGACCCAGTACTTC	CASSPRDRVVETQYF
TRBV7-6	TRBD2	.	TRBJ2-3	TGTGCCAGCAGCTTAGGACTAGCGGGAGGGCCGGTATCGACAGATACGCAGTATTTT	CASSLGLAGGPVSTDTQYF
TRBV28	.	.	TRBJ2-2	TGTGCCAGCAGTTTCAGAGGATCCGGGGAGCTGTTTTTT	CASSFRGSGELFF
TRBV7-2	TRBD2	.	TRBJ2-7	TGTGCCAGCGGACTAGCGGGAGGAAGCGGGTACGAGCAGTACTTC	CASGLAGGSGYEQYF
TRBV7-3	.	.	TRBJ2-2	TGTGCCAGCAGCTTAACCTACCGCGCCGGGGAGCTGTTTTTT	CASSLTYRAGELFF
TRBV5-5	.	.	TRBJ2-5	TGTGCCAGCTCCCGGGGAGTCTTAGACCTCCAAGAGACCCAGTACTTC	CASSRGVLDLQETQYF
TRBV19	TRBD2	once	TRBJ2-3	TGTGCCAGTACTAGCGGGAGTCCAGATACGCAGTATTTT	CASTSGSPDTQYF
TRBV6-1	.	.	TRBJ1-4	TGTGCCAGCAGTGATGGGGGGGGTAATGAAAAACTGTTTTTT	CASSDGGGNEKLFF
TRBV18	TRBD2	.	TRBJ2-7	TGTGCCAGCTCACCACCGCTAGCGGGAGATTCCTACGAGCAGTACTTC	CASSPPLAGDSYEQYF
TRBV19	.	.	TRBJ1-5	TGTGCCACCAATTCCGACTTGGATCGCAATCAGCCCCAGCATTTT	CATNSDLDRNQPQHF
TRBV5-1	TRBD2	.	TRBJ2-1	TGCGCCAGCACTGAGAGGGCGGGAGGTCTATCCTACAATGAGCAGTTCTTC	CASTERAGGLSYNEQFF
TRBV4-3	.	.	TRBJ2-3	TGCGCCAGCAGCCGATCAGGGGGGAGCACAGATACGCAGTATTTT	CASSRSGGSTDTQYF
TRBV5-1	.	few	TRBJ1-1	TGCGCCAGCAGCGTGGATCTTGGCATGAACACTGAAGCTTTCTTT	CASSVDLGMNTEAFF
TRBV9	.	.	TRBJ1-1	TGTGCCAGCAGCGTAGGGATCCGGCGGGAAGCTTTCTTT	CASSVGIRREAFF
TRBV5-4	TRBD1	.	TRBJ1-3	TGTGCCAGCAGCCGCAGGGGGCAGTCTGGAAACACCATATATTTT	CASSRRGQSGNTIYF
TRBV7-2	TRBD1	.	TRBJ2-7	TGTGCCAGCAGCTCCTACAGGGGACCCTACGAGCAGTACTTC	CASSSYRGPYEQYF
TRBV4-3	.	.	TRBJ1-4	TGCGCCAGCAGCCAATCACCAACCGGGGCCAGGGGTGAAAAACTGTTTTTT	CASSQSPTGARGEKLFF
TRBV7-9	.	.	TRBJ1-4	TGTTCCAGCAGCAAAAGACAGCCTAATGAAAAACTGTTTTTT	CSSSKRQPNEKLFF
TRBV19	TRBD1	.	TRBJ2-3	TGTGCCAGTCGCCGGACAGGGGGGAAAGATACGCAGTATTTT	CASRRTGGKDTQYF
TRBV2	.	.	TRBJ2-7	TGTGCCAGCACCCCGGCCCGGAGCTACGAGCAGTACTTC	CASTPARSYEQYF
TRBV7-2	.	.	TRBJ2-3	TGTGCCAGCAGCTTAGACCCGGGGGGCGGGGATACGCAGTATTTT	CASSLDPGGGDTQYF
TRBV18	TRBD1	.	TRBJ1-2	TGTGCCAGCTCAAAGGACAGGGGGCTCTCCTCTCCCGGCTACACCTTC	CASSKDRGLSSPGYTF
TRBV7-8	TRBD2	.	TRBJ2-7	TGTGCCAGCAGCTTAGGGACTAGCGGGAACGACGAGCAGTACTTC	CASSLGTSGNDEQYF
TRBV11-2	.	.	TRBJ2-7	TGTGCCAGTCAAGGGGCTAACTCCTACGAGCAGTACTTC	CASQGANSYEQYF
TRBV11-3	.	.	TRBJ1-1	TGTGCCAGCAGCCCTCGGAGAAACACTGAAGCTTTCTTT	CASSPRRNTEAFF
TRBV15	TRBD2	.	TRBJ2-1	TGTGCCACCAGCGAGCGGGGGGTTTACAATGAGCAGTTCTTC	CATSERGVYNEQFF
TRBV4-3	TRBD2	few	TRBJ2-3	TGCGCCAGCAGCCCAACCAGCGGGGGAGATACGCAGTATTTT	CASSPTSGGDTQYF
TRBV5-6	TRBD1	.	TRBJ2-7	TGTGCCAGCAGCCCCCCGGGACAGATCTACGAGCAGTACTTC	CASSPPGQIYEQYF
TRBV7-9	TRBD1	.	TRBJ1-5	TGTTCCAGCAGCTTAGTCGACGTGGACAGGCAGTATCAGCCCCAGCATTTT	CSSSLVDVDRQYQPQHF
TRBV5-1	.	.	TRBJ1-2	TGCGCCAGCCGAGGGAGGTTTTGGGCAGGGTATGGCTACACCTTC	CASRGRFWAGYGYTF
TRBV5-1	TRBD2	.	TRBJ2-5	TGCGCCAGCAGCTCCCTCGGAGCGGGAGTTGAGACCCAGTACTTC	CASSSLGAGVETQYF
TRBV30	.	.	TRBJ1-2	TGTGCCTGGAGTGGGGGGGGGTTAGTTGGCGACGGCTACACCTTC	CAWSGGGLVGDGYTF
TRBV9	.	.	TRBJ2-3	TGTGCCAGCAGCGACGCCCCGGTAGATACGCAGTATTTT	CASSDAPVDTQYF
TRBV10-1	TRBD1	.	TRBJ1-2	TGCGCCAGCAGTGAGGGACAGGCCCGGGTCGGCTACACCTTC	CASSEGQARVGYTF
TRBV7-8	.	.	TRBJ1-2	TGTGCCAGCAGCTTAAACGGCCCACAGGGATCTGGCTACACCTTC	CASSLNGPQGSGYTF
TRBV30	.	.	TRBJ1-1	TGTGCCTGGAGTACGGTCGTTGGAGCTTTCTTT	CAWSTVVGAFF
TRBV2	TRBD2	few	TRBJ2-7	TGTGCCAGCGCTCCCTCGGGACTAGCGGGCGGTGGGGGCTCCTACGAGCAGTACTTC	CASAPSGLAGGGGSYEQYF
TRBV19	TRBD1	few	TRBJ2-5	TGTGCCAGTAGTATACAGGGGGCATGGGAGACCCAGTACTTC	CASSIQGAWETQYF
TRBV5-5	.	.	TRBJ2-7	TGTGCCAGCAGCTTTGGGGCAGAGATCTACGAGCAGTACTTC	CASSFGAEIYEQYF
TRBV29-1	.	.	TRBJ2-1	TGCAGCGTTGGCAGCTGGGGCAGGGGTCGGAGAAATGAGCAGTTCTTC	CSVGSWGRGRRNEQFF
TRBV14	TRBD2	.	TRBJ2-5	TGTGCCAGCAGCCAGGAGAGCGGGAGTTGGGAGACCCAGTACTTC	CASSQESGSWETQYF
TRBV4-1	.	once	TRBJ1-2	TGCGCCAGCAGGTCTGCATCAGGGGTAGGGGGCTACACCTTC	CASRSASGVGGYTF
TRBV5-1	TRBD1	once	TRBJ1-6	TGCGCCAGCAGCCTCGGACAGGGTTTGGTCCTCCACTTT	CASSLGQGLVLHF
TRBV5-1	.	.	TRBJ2-4	TGCGCCGGCAGCCCTGGGGGGGGCCAGGGCAACATTCAGTACTTC	CAGSPGGGQGNIQYF
TRBV10-1	.	.	TRBJ2-7	TGCGCCAACCCAACTTACGGACATCTCTACGAGCAGTACTTC	CANPTYGHLYEQYF
TRBV15	.	.	TRBJ2-7	TGTGCCACCAGCCCCGGGGACACGGCCTACGAGCAGTACTTC	CATSPGDTAYEQYF
TRBV28	.	.	TRBJ2-7	TGTGCCACCACAGGGTATCGCTACGAGCAGTACTTC	CATTGYRYEQYF
TRBV4-3	TRBD2	.	TRBJ2-3	TGCGCCAGCAGCCAAGACCGACTAGCGGCCGCTCCGCAGTATTTT	CASSQDRLAAAPQYF
TRBV19	.	once	TRBJ2-1	TGTGCCAGTAGTACAGGGGTAAATGAGCAGTTCTTC	CASSTGVNEQFF
TRBV4-3	.	few	TRBJ2-5	TGCGCCAGCAGCCAAGAGTGGGTAGCGGCGAAACAAGAGACCCAGTACTTC	CASSQEWVAAKQETQYF